This TCR beta chain is from a study of preoperative IRX-2 immunotherapy in early breast cancer. The CDR3 is made up of 15 amino acids. Looked up from germline, CDR1 is SGHDN and CDR2 is FVKESK. The germline V and J ends were trimmed by 0 bases and 3 bases, with 9 bases remaining between them. Here immunoSEQ multiplex PCR was the method, and the copy in TCRdb shows in-frame clones only, minus some. The sample carries around 57,000 clones, approximately 93% recorded once. Specified treatment: preoperative locoregional IRX-2 cytokine immunotherapy. Patients received preoperative, locoregional IRX-2 cytokine immunotherapy in a phase Ib study.

The specimen was collected from a patient treated with IRX-2 immunotherapy. The sequence derives from a human donor with breast cancer. J is TRBJ2-1 and V is TRBV14; no clear D. The CDR3 loop reads CASSQDLLIYNEQFF. The DNA for the CDR3 is TGTGCCAGCAGCCAAGATTTGCTAATCTACAATGAGCAGTTCTTC.